The TCR beta chain described here comes from a study of shared clonotypes between healthy human individuals. It was CD45RO-negative cells, positively selected for CCR7, that made up naive CD8 cells, with terminally differentiated effector memory CD45RA+ cells excluded. Sequencing used immunoSEQ multiplex PCR; TCRdb keeps in-frame clones, though not all of them. The data show approximately 590,000 clones, with around 95% seen just once and roughly 0.1% held by the top ten. Looked up from germline, CDR1 is KGHSY and CDR2 is FQNENV. V was cut by 0 bases and J by 6 bases, with 5 bases left in between. This CDR3 is 13 amino acids long.

This chain links TRBV16 with TRBJ2-2, with D hard to call. The receptor's source is a woman in her twenties or thirties in good health. Input material: naive CD8+ T cells sorted from blood. CDR3 protein: CASSQSVAGELFF. In DNA, the CDR3 is TGTGCCAGCAGCCAATCAGTAGCCGGGGAGCTGTTTTTT.